This T cell receptor (beta chain) was obtained from a study of blood T cell repertoires in COVID-19 (dated by TCRdb to the early 2020s). About the investigation overall: Collaborator samples came from the United States, Italy and Spain and covered acute and convalescent phases of COVID-19. The material from the prospective study consisted of cDNA or gDNA derived from T cells, B-cell-depleted T cells, or PBMCs. Subjects who had been exposed to COVID-19, were actively infected with it, or had recovered from it provided the deeply sampled blood TCRbeta repertoires that made up the dataset. The repertoires were released in a freely available public database meant as a resource for research on the immune response to SARS-CoV-2. Samples were obtained from the ongoing ImmuneRACE study (first 160 participants) and from 1,200 or so subjects provided by 6 global collaborators. Sample metadata almost always included a de-identified subject ID, COVID-19 status, age in years and sex. Where available, HLA class I and class II types were obtained from metadata supplied by the sample provider rather than from assay-based typing.

Collaborating institutions collected whole blood in K2EDTA tubes following their own protocols. For TCRbeta analysis, collaborators shipped samples as frozen whole blood, isolated PBMCs, or DNA extracted from either of those sample types. CDR1 SGDLS and CDR2 YYNGEE are derived from the germline V gene. From cysteine to phenylalanine, the CDR3 is 14 amino acids long. Left in the record is the CDR3 DNA by itself, 42 bases read in frame from the first base. Trimming at the junction amounts to 4 bases on V and 0 bases on J, and the germline ends lie 8 bases apart. As concerns this clone: Its antigen remains unidentified. It has no much larger one-base neighbor in the sample; base qualities were not kept.

TCRbeta CDR3 regions were amplified from genomic DNA using the immunoSEQ Assay, a bias-controlled multiplex PCR. Per the original workflow: The number of nucleated cells in each sample was estimated by amplification of reference gene primers within the assay. To quantify the absolute abundance of each unique TCRbeta CDR3 rearrangement, sequence reads were collapsed and filtered. For each sample, productive Simpson clonality was calculated as the square root of Simpson's diversity index over productive rearrangements. The table was pulled from immuneACCESS by TCRdb, which kept in-frame rearrangements only. Such tables lose some clones; where checked, under half of the loss comes from unresolved V genes, and the rest has no known cause. The V and J calls and clone size come from that table; D and trimming were worked out from the DNA. The sample table contains 140,000 to 150,000 clones; only one count was recorded for approximately 90% of them. Around 1.6% of the sample lies in the top ten.

General conclusions and limits of the study: Clinical and demographic metadata were provided uncurated, with the amount varying by source and participant.

The receptor was isolated from a human donor in a cohort sampled during active COVID-19. The rearranged chain carries TRBV9 and TRBJ2-1; the D region possibly corresponds to TRBD2 (5 bases align). The sequencing input was peripheral blood. The DNA is as follows: TGTGCCAGCAGCACCCTAGCCTCCTACAATGAGCAGTTCTTC. The resulting protein is CASSTLASYNEQFF.